This TCR beta chain came from a study of blood T cell repertoires in COVID-19. At the level of the study: There were acute and convalescent COVID-19 samples, and they came from the United States, Italy and Spain.

Original processing methods: By means of reference gene primer amplification, nucleated cell counts were estimated. This table comes from immunoSEQ multiplex PCR, and its TCRdb copy is limited to in-frame clones, with some not included. V and J calls and clone size are as listed in that table; D and trimming were resolved from the DNA. The sample includes about 300,000 clones, 90% of them seen just once. Germline lookup yields CDR1 LNHDA and CDR2 SQIVND (reference sequence). J gave up 6 bases and V 8 bases, and 6 bases lay outside the gene matches. CDR3 length: 13 residues. Everyone who took part was roughly 18 to 89 years old, and they came from over 20 US areas.

The specimen was PBMCs or T cells enriched from blood (not recorded which). The chain has TRBV19 and TRBJ1-5; 8 bases are a match to TRBD1. The source is a woman between 18 and 29 years old with acute COVID-19. The CDR3 sequence: CASSQGAGQPQHF. The DNA of the CDR3 is TGTGCCAGTTCTCAGGGGGCAGGTCAGCCCCAGCATTTT.